This T cell receptor (beta chain) was sequenced in a study of T cell responses to AZD1222 COVID-19 vaccine. As for the study in general: Pooled together were second doses at about 4 or about 12 weeks.

CDR3 size: 13 residues. V dropped 3 bases and J dropped 3; count of bases not matched to a gene: 3. Germline V gene sequence: CDR1 SQVTM, CDR2 ANQGSEA. Notes on this clone: The antigen remains undetermined.

Whole-study results and caveats: Sampling that yielded the repertoires occurred only after the peak T cell response.

Method: immunoSEQ multiplex PCR; TCRdb's copy keeps in-frame clones and lacks some. The table shows over 150,000 clones, with approximately 90% occurring only once. The input for sequencing was peripheral blood, taken on day 0 of AZD1222 vaccination. The genes are TRBV29-1 and TRBJ2-3, with 7 positions matching TRBD1. The receptor's source is an adult in good health. The CDR3, as DNA: TGCAGCGTTGACAGGGGGTGGACAGATACGCAGTATTTT. This gives the protein CSVDRGWTDTQYF.